What follows describes a single T cell receptor (beta chain). Its antigen is unknown. This specimen belongs to a study of vaccination and CD4 T cells after COVID-19. The wider study: From HCoV-229E, HCoV-OC43, HCoV-NL63 and SARS-CoV-2, overlapping spike peptides were used to stimulate the cells.

Oncomine TCR Beta short-read sequencing was applied to DNA from cultured CD4+ T cells. TCRdb passed the PCR reads through MiXCR, listing each CDR3 protein once. The sample has just over 8,500 distinct CDR3 sequences, under 55% seen once; the top ten hold more than 20%. Trimming took 6 bases from V and 5 from J; bases not matched to a gene: 8. Per germline, CDR1 MNHEY and CDR2 SVGEGT. The CDR3 runs 15 residues. Indicated treatment: approximately nine-day PBMC culture with coronavirus spike peptide pools or control peptides (ViraFEST assay). The unexposed donor gave CD4+ T cells before the COVID-19 pandemic (2011-2018).

The source is a human donor in good health. The rearrangement uses TRBV6-2 or TRBV6-3 and TRBJ2-5; 11 nucleotides agree with TRBD2. The sequencing input was CD4+ T cells from blood, cultured in vitro. CDR3 sequence reads: CASSYSGGAGETQYF. In DNA, the CDR3 is TGTGCCAGCAGCTATAGCGGGGGGGCAGGGGAGACCCAGTACTTC.